This entry lists 18 T cell receptor beta chains sequenced from one sample in a study of blood T cell repertoires in COVID-19. This table comes from immunoSEQ multiplex PCR, and its TCRdb copy is limited to in-frame clones, with some not included. The sample yields about 190,000 clones, around 84% seen once. Sequencing was carried out using peripheral blood. These receptors were obtained from a human donor in a cohort sampled during active COVID-19.

The rearrangement uses TRBV19 and TRBJ1-1; TRBD1 matches at 10 bases. The CDR3 has 13 residues. CDR1 and CDR2 (germline): LNHDA, SQIVND (reference sequence). Trimming cost V 5 bases and J 4 bases; bases outside gene matches: 1. CDR3 protein: CASSWDRGTEAFF. Written as DNA, the CDR3 is TGTGCCAGTAGTTGGGACAGGGGCACTGAAGCTTTCTTT.

The V gene is TRBV10-2, the J gene TRBJ2-3, with 7 bases that match TRBD1. Germline loops: CDR1 WSHSY, CDR2 SAAADI. The CDR3 totals 16 residues. The V gene end was trimmed by 4 bases and the J gene end by 1 base; junction bases not matched to a gene: 8. The CDR3 loop reads CASSGSKGAGTDTQYF. Written as DNA, the CDR3 is TGCGCCAGCAGTGGCAGTAAGGGGGCCGGCACAGATACGCAGTATTTT.

This clone was counted a single time. The gene calls are TRBV5-1 and TRBJ2-7; D possibly corresponds to TRBD2 (5 bases). Germline CDR1 SGHRS, CDR2 YFSETQ. The CDR3 is 15 residues long. V gave up 1 base and J gave up 2 bases, with 13 bases separating them. The CDR3 DNA follows: TGCGCCAGCAGCTTGACAGCGGTACCGGCCTACGAGCAGTACTTC. As protein: CASSLTAVPAYEQYF.

This chain connects TRBV5-1 to TRBJ1-2; TRBD1 matches 7 bases. Germline trimming cut 4 bases from V and 8 bases from J; bases unmatched to any gene: 14. The germline V gene has CDR1 SGHRS and CDR2 YFSETQ. This CDR3 has 15 residues. This chain's CDR3 is CASSPTATGLSGYTF. CDR3 bases: TGCGCCAGCAGCCCTACAGCGACAGGGTTAAGCGGCTACACCTTC.

The V and J genes are TRBV2 and TRBJ1-2; 8 nucleotides match TRBD1. The V segment lost 1 base and the J segment 5 bases; nucleotides outside the gene matches: 6. Per the germline V gene, CDR1 is SNHLY and CDR2 is FYNNEI. The CDR3 runs to 15 residues. CDR3 coding DNA: TGTGCCAGCAGTGAAGGACAGGGGAGTTTATATGGCTACACCTTC. It translates to CASSEGQGSLYGYTF.

The chain links TRBV6-5 to TRBJ1-3; 7 nucleotides line up with TRBD1. Unmatched junction bases numbered 9, after V lost 8 bases and J lost 2 bases. Germline CDR1 is MNHEY and CDR2 is SVGAGI. This CDR3 is 15 amino acids long. The CDR3 region is CASCIRQGTGNTIYF. DNA of the CDR3: TGTGCCAGCTGCATCCGACAGGGTACTGGAAACACCATATATTTT.

This clone was counted once. The chain joins TRBV7-3 to TRBJ2-1; D not resolved. CDR1 SGHTA and CDR2 FQGTGA come from the germline V gene. Trimming pared 2 bases from V and 0 bases from J, leaving 8 bases between. The CDR3 has 15 amino acids. Written as DNA, the CDR3 is TGTGCCAGCAGCTTAGCCACCGGCTCCTACAATGAGCAGTTCTTC. Protein: CASSLATGSYNEQFF.

The rearrangement uses TRBV14 and TRBJ1-2; D perhaps matches TRBD1 (5 bases). Germline loops: CDR1 SGHDN, CDR2 FVKESK. This CDR3 is 15 amino acids long. V was clipped by 1 base and J by 8 bases, with 17 bases between them. CDR3 nucleotides: TGTGCCAGCAGCCAAGCAATGGGGCAGGTCGTGGGCTACACCTTC. It yields the protein CASSQAMGQVVGYTF.

The chain links TRBV3-1 (or the pseudogene TRBV3-2) to TRBJ1-2, with D possibly TRBD1 on 6 matching bases. V shed 4 bases and J shed 7 bases, with 22 bases lying between them. The length of the CDR3 is 16 residues. Germline values: CDR1 LGHDT, CDR2 YNNKEL (reference sequence). The CDR3 DNA follows: TGTGCCAGCAGCCGCCTGAGGTGGGGGGGCGGTGGTGGCTACACCTTC. It codes for CASSRLRWGGGGGYTF.

The chain recombines TRBV30 with TRBJ1-5; D possibly corresponds to TRBD1 (5 bases). CDR3 length equals 13 residues. Germline lookup yields CDR1 GTSNPN and CDR2 SVGIG (reference sequence). V shed 3 bases and J shed 6 bases, with 12 bases lying between them. Here the CDR3 DNA reads TGTGCCTGGAGCTTGGGAGGGGCTCAGCCCCAGCATTTT. This encodes CAWSLGGAQPQHF.

This clone was picked up one time. This chain connects TRBV5-5 to TRBJ2-2, with 7 bases matching TRBD1. Germline assignment: CDR1 SGHKS and CDR2 YYEKEE (reference sequence). The trim removed 4 bases at V and 0 bases at J, leaving 6 bases unmatched. This CDR3 has 16 residues. The CDR3 reads CASSVQGSANTGELFF. The CDR3 bases are TGTGCCAGCAGCGTACAGGGGTCAGCGAACACCGGGGAGCTGTTTTTT.

This clone came up once. The V gene is TRBV27, the J gene TRBJ2-1; 11 nucleotides agree with TRBD1. Losses at the gene ends were 4 bases for V and 10 bases for J; bases not matched to a gene: 9. Germline CDR1 is MNHEY and CDR2 is SMNVEV (reference sequence). This CDR3 contains 15 residues. The CDR3 nucleotides are TGTGCCAGCAGTTCCCCGGGACAGGGGGTTCAGGAGCAGTTCTTC. This encodes CASSSPGQGVQEQFF.

The chain combines TRBV28 with TRBJ2-3, with 7 bases that match TRBD2. Germline V gene lookup returns CDR1 MDHEN and CDR2 SYDVKM. J gave up 5 bases and V 7 bases, and 18 bases lay outside the gene matches. The CDR3 is made up of 17 amino acids. CDR3 residues: CASNPRGLAGVGDTQYF. In DNA form, the CDR3 reads TGTGCCAGCAATCCGCGAGGTTTGGCGGGAGTTGGAGATACGCAGTATTTT.

In DNA form, the CDR3 reads TGTGCCAGCAGCGGGGGACAGGGGGCGCTCGGGGAGCTGTTTTTT. This codes for CASSGGQGALGELFF. The V gene is TRBV5-4, the J gene TRBJ2-2, with 12 bases matching TRBD1. Germline CDR1 reads SGHNT; CDR2 reads YYREEE (reference sequence). This CDR3 region has 15 residues. J was trimmed by 7 bases and V by 4 bases; bases with no gene match: 5. Complete variable domain (other parts from reference TRBV5-4 and TRBJ2-2): ETGVTQSPTHLIKTRGQQVTLRCSSQSGHNTVSWYQQALGQGPQFIFQYYREEENGRGNFPPRFSGLQFPNYSSELNVNALELDDSALYLCASSGGQGALGELFFGEGSRLTVL.

The gene calls are TRBV28 and TRBJ1-6; D is undetermined. Trimming removed 5 bases at V and 10 bases at J, with 15 bases between. Germline V gene lookup returns CDR1 MDHEN and CDR2 SYDVKM. The CDR3 is 14 amino acids. The CDR3 spells CASSPTPHSSPLHF. The CDR3 DNA sequence: TGTGCCAGCAGTCCCACCCCACACAGCTCACCCCTCCACTTT.

V usage is TRBV5-1 and J usage is TRBJ1-1; D not resolved. Between the trimmed V and J ends, which lost 7 bases and 0 bases, there was a span of 10 bases. There are 13 residues in the CDR3. Germline V lookup: CDR1 SGHRS, CDR2 YFSETQ. CDR3 sequence: CASAGVMNTEAFF. The CDR3 bases are TGCGCCAGCGCGGGAGTTATGAACACTGAAGCTTTCTTT.

V gene TRBV28 combines with J gene TRBJ2-2; possible D gene TRBD2, 6 bases. This CDR3 is built from 15 residues. The V end lost 7 bases, the J end lost 0 bases, and 12 bases lay between the germline ends. Germline assignment: CDR1 MDHEN and CDR2 SYDVKM. The CDR3 region has the DNA TGTGCCAGCACCCGAGGAGGGGCGAACACCGGGGAGCTGTTTTTT. It specifies CASTRGGANTGELFF.

This chain uses TRBV6-4 with TRBJ1-2; the match to TRBD1 covers 7 bases. Trimming removed 4 bases from V and 8 bases from J; junction bases left unmatched: 7. CDR3 length: 13 residues. The V gene's germline CDR1 is MRHNA and CDR2 SNTAGT. The chain's CDR3 is CASSVDRVGGYTF. Here the CDR3 DNA reads TGTGCCAGCAGTGTCGACAGGGTTGGCGGCTACACCTTC.